This is a list of T cell receptor beta chains from one sample in a study of response to subunit inactivated influenza vaccine. MiXCR was run by TCRdb on the RT-PCR reads, yielding one entry per CDR3 protein. The sample contains hundreds of thousands of distinct CDR3 sequences, around 8% of which appear only once. The sequencing used PBMCs from blood, collected less than 30 months after vaccination. These receptors were obtained from a man between 50 and 75 years old who received an inactivated influenza vaccine. The CDR3 runs from the conserved cysteine through the conserved F or W. Each record gives: V gene, J gene, clone size, D gene, CDR3 DNA, CDR3 protein. D genes are given only for firm matches. Some rows have no size entry. The others give once, few or many, or a class for an expanded clone.

V: TRBV20-1; J: TRBJ2-1; size: many; D: TRBD2; DNA: TGCAGTGCCCAGCATCTAGCGGTCGGTGGGTGGAATGAGCAGTTCTTC; CDR3: CSAQHLAVGGWNEQFF
V: TRBV29-1; J: TRBJ2-4; size: many; D: TRBD1; DNA: TGCAGCGGATCAGGGGGAGAAAACATTCAGTACTTC; CDR3: CSGSGGENIQYF
V: TRBV3-1; J: TRBJ1-6; size: few; D: TRBD1; DNA: TGTGCCAGCAGTCTTAGGACAGGGGGCTTTTCACCCCTCCACTTT; CDR3: CASSLRTGGFSPLHF
V: TRBV5-4; J: TRBJ2-3; size: many; D: NA; DNA: TGTGCCAGCAGCTTACAGGGAAGCACAGATACGCAGTATTTT; CDR3: CASSLQGSTDTQYF
V: TRBV6-2/TRBV6-3; J: TRBJ1-6; size: NA; D: NA; DNA: TGTGCCAGCAGTACCCTCGAGAATTCACCCCTCCACTTT; CDR3: CASSTLENSPLHF
V: TRBV6-2/TRBV6-3; J: TRBJ1-5; size: NA; D: TRBD1; DNA: TGTGCCAGCAAACAGGGACAGGGGGCCTATCAGCCCCAGCATTTT; CDR3: CASKQGQGAYQPQHF
V: TRBV20-1; J: TRBJ1-1; size: few; D: TRBD1; DNA: TGCAGTGCAAGGACAGGGGGGATGAACACTGAAGCTTTCTTT; CDR3: CSARTGGMNTEAFF
V: TRBV12-3/TRBV12-4; J: TRBJ1-2; size: few; D: NA; DNA: TGTGCCAGCAGTTTAGCGTCAGTTTCGATCAGCTATGGCTACACCTTC; CDR3: CASSLASVSISYGYTF
V: TRBV7-8; J: TRBJ2-7; size: NA; D: NA; DNA: TGTGCCAGCCTCCCGTTTGACGGCCGGGACGGGCAGTACTTC; CDR3: CASLPFDGRDGQYF
V: TRBV4-2; J: TRBJ2-1; size: NA; D: NA; DNA: TGTGCCAGCAGCTTCAAGGCGGAGAGTACAAGTGAGCAGTTCTTC; CDR3: CASSFKAESTSEQFF
V: TRBV9; J: TRBJ2-5; size: NA; D: NA; DNA: TGTGCCAGCAGCGTCGGGGTGGCGGACGGTGAGACCCAGTACTTC; CDR3: CASSVGVADGETQYF
V: TRBV5-8; J: TRBJ2-1; size: NA; D: NA; DNA: TGTGCCAGCAGCGTGACGGGACATAGCAACAATGAGCAGTTCTTC; CDR3: CASSVTGHSNNEQFF
V: TRBV5-1; J: TRBJ2-5; size: NA; D: TRBD2; DNA: TGCGCCAGCAGCTTGGGAGTAGCGGGGGGGCAAGAGACCCAGTACTTC; CDR3: CASSLGVAGGQETQYF
V: TRBV6-5; J: TRBJ2-5; size: NA; D: NA; DNA: TGTGCCAGCAGTTACGGTTCAGGTTGGACGGAGACCCAGTACTTC; CDR3: CASSYGSGWTETQYF
V: TRBV25-1; J: TRBJ2-5; size: NA; D: NA; DNA: TGTGCCAGCAGGTTCCTGGAGACCCAGTACTTC; CDR3: CASRFLETQYF
V: TRBV12-3/TRBV12-4; J: TRBJ1-6; size: NA; D: TRBD1; DNA: TGTGCCAGCAGTTCAACAGGGGGTGGGGTAAATTCACCCCTCCACTTT; CDR3: CASSSTGGGVNSPLHF
V: TRBV7-2; J: TRBJ1-1; size: few; D: NA; DNA: TGTGCCAGCAGCTTCCAAAGCGGTACTGAAGCTTTCTTT; CDR3: CASSFQSGTEAFF
V: TRBV20-1; J: TRBJ2-5; size: NA; D: NA; DNA: TGCAGTGCTCCCGAGATGGGGGTTGAGACCCAGTACTTC; CDR3: CSAPEMGVETQYF
V: TRBV5-1; J: TRBJ2-3; size: many; D: NA; DNA: TGCGCCAGCAGTTCAGGACACGCTAGCACAGATACGCAGTATTTT; CDR3: CASSSGHASTDTQYF
V: TRBV9; J: TRBJ2-1; size: many; D: NA; DNA: TGTGCCAGCAGCGTAGCTACTACGAAGTTCTGGGAGCAGTTCTTC; CDR3: CASSVATTKFWEQFF
V: TRBV2; J: TRBJ2-1; size: few; D: TRBD2; DNA: TGTGCCAGCAGACTAGCGGATCGGCGCGATGAGCAGTTCTTC; CDR3: CASRLADRRDEQFF
V: TRBV4-1; J: TRBJ2-2; size: NA; D: NA; DNA: TGCGCCACCAGGGACACGATCTCCGACACCGGGGAGCTGTTTTTT; CDR3: CATRDTISDTGELFF
V: TRBV7-6; J: TRBJ2-1; size: many; D: TRBD2; DNA: TGTGCCAGCAGCTTAGGGGGGAGCGGGAGGCAGGGTGAGCAGTTCTTC; CDR3: CASSLGGSGRQGEQFF